This record looks at one T cell receptor beta chain sequence and its context. The target antigen is unknown. The entry originates in a study of immune evolution from preneoplasia to lung adenocarcinoma. Study-wide results and caveats: Top clone share appeared to fall from AAH through AIS, MIA, adenocarcinoma.

Germline loops: CDR1 MDHEN, CDR2 SYDVKM. CDR3 size: 13 residues. V lost 3 bases to trimming and J lost 3 bases, with 8 bases between them. Clones were sequenced by immunoSEQ multiplex PCR, and TCRdb holds only the in-frame ones, with some missing. The sample gives roughly 6,600 clones, 65% to 80% of which show up once; 5% to 8.5% is in the top ten. The sequence was obtained from a person aged 55-80 years with lung adenocarcinoma. The sequencing input was FFPE lung adenocarcinoma in situ tissue. The J gene is TRBJ1-1, the V gene TRBV28, with D unresolved. CDR3 amino acids: CASSLTSYTEAFF. CDR3 sequence (DNA): TGTGCCAGCAGTTTGACCAGCTACACTGAAGCTTTCTTT.